This T cell receptor (beta chain) was recovered during a study of cytomegalovirus exposure and HLA in healthy donors. Clones were read by immunoSEQ multiplex PCR, and TCRdb kept only the in-frame ones, dropping some. This table holds 250,000 to 350,000 clones, roughly 90% found once. J gave up 6 bases and V 8 bases, and 12 bases lay outside the gene matches. This CDR3 has 14 residues. Germline V gives CDR1 MDHEN, CDR2 SYDVKM. In this sample, this clone turned up once. This receptor was identified in a woman younger than 35 in good health and CMV-seronegative. The chain has TRBV28 and TRBJ1-1, with TRBD1 identical over 7 bases. Sequencing was done on a sample of PBMCs. The CDR3 DNA is TGTGCCAGCGGCGGGGCCGACAGGGTCGCTGAAGCTTTCTTT. Translated: CASGGADRVAEAFF.